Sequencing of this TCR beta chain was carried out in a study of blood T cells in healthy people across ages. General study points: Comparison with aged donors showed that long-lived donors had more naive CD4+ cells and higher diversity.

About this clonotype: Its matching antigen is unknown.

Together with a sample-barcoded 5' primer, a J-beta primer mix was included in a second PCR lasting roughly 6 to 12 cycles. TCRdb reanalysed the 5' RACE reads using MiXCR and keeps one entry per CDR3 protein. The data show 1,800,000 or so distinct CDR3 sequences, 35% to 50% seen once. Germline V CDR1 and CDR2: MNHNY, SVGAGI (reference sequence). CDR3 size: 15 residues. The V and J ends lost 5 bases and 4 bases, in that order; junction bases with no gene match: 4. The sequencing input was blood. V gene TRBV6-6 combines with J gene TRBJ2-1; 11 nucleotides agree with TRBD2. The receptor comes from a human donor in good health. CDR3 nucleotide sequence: TGTGCCAGCAGTATAGCGGGGGGGGGGTACAATGAGCAGTTCTTC. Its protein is CASSIAGGGYNEQFF.